Presented here are 25 T cell receptor beta chains from one specimen sequenced in a study of T cell changes during pregnancy in multiple sclerosis (dated by TCRdb to about 2019). Library creation used the immunoSEQ multiplex PCR assay. The clones in this table, taken by TCRdb from immuneACCESS, are in-frame only. Not every clone is retained; where verified, under half of the shortfall comes from an unresolved V gene, and the cause of the rest is unknown. This sample is represented by about 48,000 clones; roughly 92% of them were singletons. Together, the top ten hold 0.9% to 1% of the sample. The specimen comprised CD4+ T cells from peripheral blood mononuclear cells, sampled in the second trimester of pregnancy. The source is a female donor in good health, enrolled as a control in a pregnancy study.

The rearrangement links TRBV5-1 to TRBJ1-2, with D possibly being TRBD1 (6 bases). This CDR3 spans 15 amino acids. Germline assignment: CDR1 SGHRS and CDR2 YFSETQ. V lost 2 bases and J lost 2, with 13 bases in between. The chain's CDR3 is CASSLAAGANYGYTF. CDR3 in DNA: TGCGCCAGCAGCTTAGCCGCGGGGGCCAACTATGGCTACACCTTC. Full variable domain (remainder filled in from reference TRBV5-1 and TRBJ1-2): KAGVTQTPRYLIKTRGQQVTLSCSPISGHRSVSWYQQTPGQGLQFLFEYFSETQRNKGNFPGRFSGRQFSNSRSEMNVSTLELGDSALYLCASSLAAGANYGYTFGSGTRLTVV.

V and J are TRBV4-2 and TRBJ2-1, with 8 bases aligning to TRBD2. V gave up 0 bases and J gave up 6 bases; unmatched junction bases: 7. This CDR3 is 16 amino acids long. Germline CDR1 and CDR2: LGHNA and YNFKEQ. The DNA for the CDR3 is TGTGCCAGCAGCCAAGATTGGGGCGGGAGGTTCAATGAGCAGTTCTTC. Its translation is CASSQDWGGRFNEQFF.

This chain joins TRBV19 and TRBJ1-4, with 7 bases matching TRBD1. Germline CDR1 is LNHDA and CDR2 is SQIVND (reference sequence). This CDR3 comprises 15 residues. V lost 2 bases and J lost 3; bases outside the gene matches: 3. CDR3 sequence: CASSITGAPNEKLFF. CDR3 coding DNA: TGTGCCAGTAGTATAACAGGGGCACCTAATGAAAAACTGTTTTTT.

The V gene is TRBV5-1, the J gene TRBJ1-4, with unresolved D. CDR1 and CDR2 from the germline V gene are SGHRS and YFSETQ. The V gene lost 0 bases and the J gene lost 3 bases, with 6 bases spanning the gap. The CDR3 totals 14 residues. The CDR3 protein is CASSLGRANEKLFF. Written as DNA, the CDR3 is TGCGCCAGCAGCTTGGGGCGGGCTAATGAAAAACTGTTTTTT.

V usage is TRBV7-3 and J usage is TRBJ1-1, with 7 bases aligning to TRBD1. This CDR3 is 14 amino acids long. V lost 6 bases to trimming and J lost 0 bases; unmatched junction nucleotides: 4. The germline CDR1 and CDR2 sequences are SGHTA and FQGTGA. The CDR3 here is CASSWDSLNTEAFF. CDR3 nucleotide sequence: TGTGCCAGCAGTTGGGACAGTTTGAACACTGAAGCTTTCTTT.

The chain has TRBV10-2 and TRBJ1-4, with 9 bases matching TRBD1. The CDR3 extends over 17 amino acids. Germline V gene data show CDR1 as WSHSY and CDR2 as SAAADI. The ends lost 6 bases at V and 0 bases at J; junction bases unmatched: 8. In DNA, the CDR3 is TGCGCCAGCAGCGACAGGGGGAGTGGAGCAACTAATGAAAAACTGTTTTTT. Translation gives CASSDRGSGATNEKLFF.

This rearrangement joins TRBV5-1 to TRBJ2-4; D is possibly TRBD2 (7 bases). Germline CDR1 and CDR2: SGHRS and YFSETQ. The CDR3 extends over 14 amino acids. The V end lost 0 bases, the J end lost 8 bases, and 12 bases lay between the germline ends. The CDR3 DNA reads TGCGCCAGCAGCTTGGAGGGGGGGACGGACATTCAGTACTTC. It translates to CASSLEGGTDIQYF.

The J gene is TRBJ2-1, the V gene TRBV28; possible D gene TRBD1, 5 bases. The CDR3 consists of 10 residues. V was clipped by 5 bases and J by 10 bases, with 6 bases between them. The germline V gene has CDR1 MDHEN and CDR2 SYDVKM. As DNA, the CDR3 is TGTGCCAGCAGTGGACAAGAGCAGTTCTTC. The encoded protein is CASSGQEQFF.

Written as DNA, the CDR3 is TGTGCCAGTAGCTCACAGGGGGCCGGGGAGCTGTTTTTT. It codes for CASSSQGAGELFF. The chain couples TRBV19 to TRBJ2-2; 8 bases map to TRBD1. Unmatched junction bases numbered 3, after V lost 6 bases and J lost 6 bases. The CDR3 sequence is 13 residues long. Germline V gene sequence: CDR1 LNHDA, CDR2 SQIVND (reference sequence).

V gene TRBV10-2 combines with J gene TRBJ2-7; tentative D call: TRBD2 (5 bases). Germline assignment: CDR1 WSHSY and CDR2 SAAADI. V was clipped by 6 bases and J by 3 bases, with 12 bases between them. The CDR3 is 13 amino acids. The CDR3 bases are TGCGCCAGCAGCAACGGACTGGACTACGAGCAGTACTTC. It is translated as CASSNGLDYEQYF.

This chain joins TRBV19 and TRBJ2-7; D may be TRBD1 (5 bases). Germline CDR1 and CDR2: LNHDA and SQIVND (reference sequence). The CDR3 contains 15 residues. V lost 4 bases, J lost 3 bases, and 16 bases lay in between. CDR3 in amino acids: CASSTDSQAVYEQYF. CDR3 nucleotides: TGTGCCAGTAGTACTGACAGCCAAGCCGTCTACGAGCAGTACTTC.

This chain links TRBV14 with TRBJ2-3; D might be TRBD2 (5 bases). Germline V lookup: CDR1 SGHDN, CDR2 FVKESK. V shed 3 bases and J shed 1 base, with 14 bases lying between them. The CDR3 consists of 16 residues. The CDR3 reads CASSQGFRAGTDTQYF. The CDR3, as DNA: TGTGCCAGCAGCCAGGGCTTCAGAGCGGGCACAGATACGCAGTATTTT.

The chain joins TRBV28 to TRBJ2-5; tentative D call: TRBD1 (6 bases). Germline lookup yields CDR1 MDHEN and CDR2 SYDVKM. The CDR3 sequence is 14 residues long. V lost 7 bases and J 4 bases, leaving 16 bases between the germline ends. The CDR3 loop is CASNTGHPRETQYF. CDR3 DNA sequence: TGTGCCAGCAATACGGGACACCCTAGAGAGACCCAGTACTTC.

The chain recombines TRBV19 with TRBJ2-5; a possible D gene is TRBD2 (7 bases). The CDR3 runs to 13 residues. V lost 3 bases, J lost 6 bases, and 11 bases lay in between. From germline, CDR1 is LNHDA and CDR2 SQIVND (reference sequence). The CDR3 nucleotides read TGTGCCAGTAGTATCGCGGGGGCCAAGACCCAGTACTTC. Its translation is CASSIAGAKTQYF.

The chain recombines TRBV18 with TRBJ2-3; D is uncertain. Germline V gene lookup returns CDR1 KGHSH and CDR2 LQKENI. CDR3 length equals 12 residues. With 3 bases removed from V and 6 bases from J, the gap between germline ends came to 7 bases. CDR3 sequence reads: CASSPQSDTQYF. The CDR3 region has the DNA TGTGCCAGCTCACCCCAGTCGGATACGCAGTATTTT.

V and J are TRBV10-3 and TRBJ1-1; 7 nucleotides line up with TRBD1. Germline CDR1 ENHRY, CDR2 SYGVKD. The CDR3 is 14 residues long. After removal of 7 bases from V and 4 bases from J, the junction contained 9 bases not matched to a gene. CDR3 sequence: CAITSGTDTTEAFF. CDR3 DNA sequence: TGTGCCATCACCTCCGGGACAGACACCACTGAAGCTTTCTTT.

The rearrangement joins TRBV6-5 to TRBJ2-6; 7 nucleotides align to TRBD1. This CDR3 spans 16 amino acids. V trimming: 2 bases; J trimming: 2 bases; junction bases outside the gene matches: 3. Per germline, CDR1 MNHEY and CDR2 SVGAGI. CDR3 region: CASSYRQGAGANVLTF. DNA of the CDR3: TGTGCCAGCAGTTACCGACAGGGTGCTGGGGCCAACGTCCTGACTTTC.

This sequence joins TRBV7-8 and TRBJ1-2; D call uncertain. Germline V gene sequence: CDR1 SGHVS, CDR2 FQNEAQ. The ends were cut back, 5 bases at V and 2 bases at J, with 18 bases in the middle. There are 16 residues in the CDR3. As DNA, the CDR3 is TGTGCCAGCAGCGCTCGAGGGAAGGGCCGAAACTATGGCTACACCTTC. Protein product: CASSARGKGRNYGYTF.

The V call is TRBV5-1, the J call TRBJ1-5; tentatively, D is TRBD1 (5 bases). Trimming stripped 4 bases from V and 0 bases from J, with 8 bases between. The CDR3 length is 14 residues. Germline loops: CDR1 SGHRS, CDR2 YFSETQ. For the CDR3, the DNA is TGCGCCAGCAGCCCGGACACTAGCAATCAGCCCCAGCATTTT. The encoded protein is CASSPDTSNQPQHF.

This clone was seen a handful of times. The rearrangement uses TRBV29-1 and TRBJ1-1, with 7 bases matching TRBD1. Trimming removed 7 bases from V and 0 bases from J; junction bases left unmatched: 2. This CDR3 has 12 residues. CDR1 is SQVTM and CDR2 is ANQGSEA in the germline V gene. CDR3: CSGGQLNTEAFF. CDR3 DNA: TGCAGCGGGGGACAGTTGAACACTGAAGCTTTCTTT.

A single count supports this clone. The V and J genes are TRBV19 and TRBJ2-2, with 11 bases fitting TRBD1. Trimming cost V 7 bases and J 1 base; bases outside gene matches: 14. Germline V gene lookup returns CDR1 LNHDA and CDR2 SQIVND (reference sequence). The CDR3 has 19 amino acids. This CDR3 reads CASTRDRDRGGQNTGELFF. Here the CDR3 DNA reads TGTGCCAGTACCAGGGACCGGGACAGGGGGGGTCAGAACACCGGGGAGCTGTTTTTT.

This clone was detected a few times. The J gene is TRBJ1-1, the V gene TRBV5-4; TRBD1 might be the D (5 bases). Deletions cut 0 bases from V and 7 bases from J, with 16 bases between. The V gene's germline CDR1 is SGHNT and CDR2 YYREEE (reference sequence). This CDR3 is built from 15 residues. CDR3 residues: CASSLARGREDEAFF. The DNA for the CDR3 is TGTGCCAGCAGCTTGGCTAGAGGCAGGGAGGATGAAGCTTTCTTT.

The J gene is TRBJ2-1, the V gene TRBV15; the D gene is possibly TRBD1 (6 bases). There are 16 residues in the CDR3. The V gene lost 0 bases and the J gene lost 3 bases, with 12 bases spanning the gap. Germline lookup yields CDR1 LNHNV and CDR2 YYDKDF (reference sequence). CDR3 in DNA: TGTGCCACCAGCAGAGATCCCAGGGGCAGCTACAATGAGCAGTTCTTC. Its protein is CATSRDPRGSYNEQFF.

The rearrangement joins TRBV5-1 to TRBJ2-3; D is possibly TRBD2 (7 bases). CDR3 size: 16 residues. V lost 7 bases and J 1 base, leaving 19 bases between the germline ends. Looked up from germline, CDR1 is SGHRS and CDR2 is YFSETQ. In DNA, the CDR3 is TGCGCCAGCGCGCCGGGGGCGGGAGTTGGCACAGATACGCAGTATTTT. This sequence encodes CASAPGAGVGTDTQYF.

V and J are TRBV12-5 and TRBJ1-2; 9 nucleotides align to TRBD1. Germline trimming cut 0 bases from V and 5 bases from J; bases unmatched to any gene: 4. The germline CDR1 and CDR2 sequences are LGHNT and FRNRAP. The CDR3 consists of 15 residues. CDR3 DNA: TGTGCTAGTGGTTTGGTCCCCGGGACAGGGTATGGCTACACCTTC. This sequence encodes CASGLVPGTGYGYTF.